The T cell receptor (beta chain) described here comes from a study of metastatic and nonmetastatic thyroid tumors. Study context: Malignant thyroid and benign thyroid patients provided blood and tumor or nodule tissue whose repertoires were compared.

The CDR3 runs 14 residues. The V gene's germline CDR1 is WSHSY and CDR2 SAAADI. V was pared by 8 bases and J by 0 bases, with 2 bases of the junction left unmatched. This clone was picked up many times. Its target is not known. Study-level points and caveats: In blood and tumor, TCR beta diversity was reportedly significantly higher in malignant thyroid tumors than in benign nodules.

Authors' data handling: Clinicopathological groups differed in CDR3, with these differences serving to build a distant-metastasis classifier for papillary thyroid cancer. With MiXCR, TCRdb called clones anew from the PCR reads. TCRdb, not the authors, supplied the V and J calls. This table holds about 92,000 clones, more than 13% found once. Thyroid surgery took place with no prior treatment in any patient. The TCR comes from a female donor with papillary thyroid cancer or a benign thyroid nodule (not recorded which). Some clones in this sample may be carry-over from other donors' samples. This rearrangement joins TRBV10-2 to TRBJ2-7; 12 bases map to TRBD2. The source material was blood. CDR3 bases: TGCGCCAGCCGACTAGCGGGGGCCTCCTACGAGCAGTACTTC. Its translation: CASRLAGASYEQYF.